A selection of T cell receptor beta chains follows, all from one sample in a study of cytomegalovirus exposure and HLA in healthy donors. The method was immunoSEQ multiplex PCR; TCRdb's version includes in-frame clones alone and lacks a portion of them. This table holds around 150,000 clones, 80% found once. The sequenced material came from PBMCs. These receptors originate from a man in his thirties or forties in good health and CMV-seronegative. Both conserved end residues are part of each CDR3. Each record gives: D gene, J gene, clone size, V gene, CDR3 length, CDR3 protein, CDR3 DNA. D genes are given only for firm matches. Not every row has a clone size; where given, it reads once, few, many or a size class.

>TRBD1|TRBJ1-5|-|TRBV18|16
CASSPPEQGKGQPQHF
TGTGCCAGCTCACCACCGGAACAGGGGAAAGGTCAGCCCCAGCATTTT
>-|TRBJ2-7|-|TRBV19|15
CASSWGLWDQYEQYF
TGTGCCAGTAGCTGGGGGCTGTGGGATCAGTACGAGCAGTACTTC
>TRBD2|TRBJ2-3|-|TRBV4-2|16
CASSQSLAGAADTQYF
TGTGCCAGCAGCCAGTCCCTAGCGGGAGCGGCAGATACGCAGTATTTT
>-|TRBJ1-2|once|TRBV7-9|13
CSSVEGSNYGYTF
TGTTCCAGCGTTGAGGGCTCTAACTATGGCTACACCTTC
>TRBD1|TRBJ1-1|-|TRBV2|15
CASTQEGAMGAEAFF
TGTGCCAGCACGCAGGAGGGGGCTATGGGCGCTGAAGCTTTCTTT
>TRBD2|TRBJ2-7|-|TRBV4-3|15
CASSQIAGGPYEQYF
TGCGCCAGCAGCCAGATAGCGGGAGGGCCTTACGAGCAGTACTTC
>-|TRBJ1-5|-|TRBV6-5|16
CASSYSWTAAGQPQHF
TGTGCCAGCAGTTACTCTTGGACAGCGGCAGGGCAGCCCCAGCATTTT
>-|TRBJ1-1|-|TRBV2|15
CASSGLTRGGTEAFF
TGTGCCAGCAGTGGACTGACACGGGGAGGGACTGAAGCTTTCTTT
>TRBD1|TRBJ1-2|-|TRBV19|16
CASSEITGTGDYGYTF
TGTGCCAGTAGTGAAATCACCGGGACAGGGGACTATGGCTACACCTTC
>-|TRBJ2-1|-|TRBV5-1|16
CASSLAFRGPYNEQFF
TGCGCCAGCAGCTTGGCCTTCAGGGGCCCCTACAATGAGCAGTTCTTC
>-|TRBJ2-7|-|TRBV6-1|12
CASSASSYEQYF
TGTGCCAGTAGCGCCAGCTCCTACGAGCAGTACTTC
>TRBD1|TRBJ1-2|-|TRBV28|12
CASSWQGARYTF
TGTGCCAGCAGTTGGCAGGGGGCTCGCTACACCTTC
>TRBD1|TRBJ2-4|-|TRBV11-2|16
CASSSQGVRAKNIQYF
TGTGCCAGCAGCAGTCAGGGGGTGCGAGCCAAAAACATTCAGTACTTC
>-|TRBJ2-4|-|TRBV9|17
CASSVRGHANSGDIQYF
TGTGCCAGCAGCGTACGCGGGCACGCAAACTCGGGGGACATTCAGTACTTC
>TRBD1|TRBJ1-4|few|TRBV28|13
CACMTGGEEKLFF
TGTGCCTGCATGACAGGGGGCGAAGAAAAACTGTTTTTT
>-|TRBJ2-5|once|TRBV9|15
CASSAPRGGPETQYF
TGTGCCAGCAGCGCTCCGAGGGGGGGACCGGAGACCCAGTACTTC
>-|TRBJ2-7|-|TRBV27|13
CASSLFNSYEQYF
TGTGCCAGCAGTTTATTCAACTCCTACGAGCAGTACTTC
>TRBD1|TRBJ1-5|-|TRBV6-1|15
CASVGQGNSNQPQHF
TGTGCCAGCGTGGGACAGGGTAACAGCAATCAGCCCCAGCATTTT
>-|TRBJ2-1|-|TRBV7-7|14
CASSLAGWGDEQFF
TGTGCCAGCAGCTTAGCGGGGTGGGGAGATGAGCAGTTCTTC
>TRBD1|TRBJ2-3|-|TRBV7-9|17
CASSPYPGTGGEDTQYF
TGTGCCAGCAGCCCTTACCCCGGGACAGGGGGCGAAGATACGCAGTATTTT
>-|TRBJ2-5|-|TRBV4-2|14
CASSQVEYPETQYF
TGTGCCAGCAGCCAAGTCGAGTACCCAGAGACCCAGTACTTC
>TRBD1|TRBJ1-1|-|TRBV7-9|13
CSSSLEQGATAFF
TGTTCCAGCAGCTTAGAACAGGGGGCGACCGCTTTCTTT
>TRBD1|TRBJ1-2|once|TRBV5-4|14
CASSWSTGAEGYTF
TGTGCCAGCAGCTGGTCGACAGGGGCGGAAGGCTACACCTTC
>-|TRBJ2-7|-|TRBV7-8|14
CASSFPPNSGEQYF
TGTGCCAGCAGCTTTCCCCCCAACTCGGGCGAGCAGTACTTC
>-|TRBJ1-5|-|TRBV27|14
CASSVQGFNQPQHF
TGTGCCAGCAGTGTACAGGGTTTTAATCAGCCCCAGCATTTT
>-|TRBJ1-5|-|TRBV7-9|13
CASSLAGHQPQHF
TGTGCCAGCAGCTTAGCGGGGCATCAGCCCCAGCATTTT
>-|TRBJ2-3|-|TRBV19|12
CASSTPPGTQYF
TGTGCCAGTAGTACCCCCCCCGGGACGCAGTATTTT
>-|TRBJ2-6|-|TRBV27|14
CASSILSGANVLTF
TGTGCCAGCAGTATCCTCTCTGGGGCCAACGTCCTGACTTTC
>-|TRBJ1-1|-|TRBV7-2|14
CASSSYKRGGEAFF
TGTGCCAGCAGCTCTTACAAGCGGGGAGGGGAAGCTTTCTTT
>-|TRBJ2-7|few|TRBV4-1|13
CASSQEMVSDRNF
TGCGCCAGCAGCCAAGAAATGGTGTCCGACAGGAACTTC
>-|TRBJ2-3|once|TRBV6-5|13
CASTGGFPDTQYF
TGTGCCAGTACCGGTGGTTTCCCAGATACGCAGTATTTT
>-|TRBJ2-7|-|TRBV7-2|15
CASSLSSGGGYEQYF
TGTGCCAGCAGCTTATCATCGGGGGGCGGATACGAGCAGTACTTC
>-|TRBJ2-1|few|TRBV11-3|13
CASSLVQGNEQFF
TGTGCCAGCAGCTTAGTGCAGGGGAATGAGCAGTTCTTC
>-|TRBJ1-3|-|TRBV9|14
CASSVVSSGNTIYF
TGTGCCAGCAGCGTAGTCTCCTCTGGAAACACCATATATTTT
>-|TRBJ2-7|-|TRBV4-3|14
CASSQVYSSYEQYF
TGCGCCAGCAGCCAAGTGTACAGCTCCTACGAGCAGTACTTC
>-|TRBJ1-2|-|TRBV2|11
CASSGAGGYTF
TGTGCCAGCAGTGGGGCCGGTGGCTACACCTTC
>-|TRBJ2-7|-|TRBV7-2|14
CASSSRTSSYEQYF
TGTGCCAGCAGCTCGCGGACAAGCTCCTACGAGCAGTACTTC
>-|TRBJ2-7|-|TRBV28|13
CASSLEGSYEQYF
TGTGCCAGCAGTTTGGAGGGCTCCTACGAGCAGTACTTC
>-|TRBJ2-5|once|TRBV7-6|13
CASSRASQETQYF
TGTGCCAGCAGCCGAGCGAGTCAAGAGACCCAGTACTTC
>TRBD2|TRBJ2-7|-|TRBV6-5|15
CASSPTSGYSYEQYF
TGTGCCAGCAGTCCCACTAGCGGCTACTCCTACGAGCAGTACTTC
>TRBD1|TRBJ2-1|-|TRBV19|14
CASSTPGTGHEQFF
TGTGCCAGTAGTACACCCGGGACAGGGCATGAGCAGTTCTTC
>-|TRBJ1-1|few|TRBV7-9|11
CASSPDSEAFF
TGTGCCAGCAGTCCGGACAGTGAAGCTTTCTTT
>-|TRBJ2-7|-|TRBV9|16
CASSPRGAPSSYEQYF
TGTGCCAGCAGCCCCCGGGGAGCGCCGAGCTCCTACGAGCAGTACTTC
>TRBD2|TRBJ2-1|-|TRBV9|16
CASSVDPGGLISEQFF
TGTGCCAGCAGCGTAGACCCGGGAGGGCTGATCAGTGAGCAGTTCTTC
>-|TRBJ2-3|few|TRBV6-5|14
CASSYSPGTDTQYF
TGTGCCAGCAGTTACTCGCCAGGCACAGATACGCAGTATTTT
>TRBD2|TRBJ2-7|-|TRBV2|14
CATTSGDYLSKQYF
TGTGCCACCACAAGCGGGGACTACCTCTCGAAGCAGTACTTC
>-|TRBJ1-2|-|TRBV18|13
CASSPPGQPSYTF
TGTGCCAGCTCCCCGCCGGGACAACCAAGCTACACCTTC
>TRBD2|TRBJ2-7|-|TRBV10-3|18
CAISETSGRAVRSYEQYF
TGTGCCATCAGCGAGACTAGCGGGAGAGCGGTTAGGTCCTACGAGCAGTACTTC
>TRBD2|TRBJ2-5|-|TRBV6-1|16
CASSQAGTSGGGTQYF
TGTGCCAGCAGTCAAGCCGGGACTTCGGGAGGTGGGACCCAGTACTTC
>TRBD2|TRBJ2-1|-|TRBV5-4|17
CASSPGSGAFSYNEQFF
TGTGCCAGCAGCCCCGGTAGCGGGGCATTCTCCTACAATGAGCAGTTCTTC
>TRBD1|TRBJ2-7|-|TRBV4-3|14
CASSPGTGGDEQYF
TGCGCCAGCAGCCCTGGGACAGGGGGCGACGAGCAGTACTTC
>TRBD2|TRBJ2-7|-|TRBV27|15
CASRLTSGKSYEQYF
TGTGCCAGCAGACTTACTAGCGGGAAGAGCTACGAGCAGTACTTC
>-|TRBJ1-1|-|TRBV2|13
CARVLQRYTEAFF
TGTGCCAGGGTCCTTCAGCGGTACACTGAAGCTTTCTTT
>-|TRBJ2-3|-|TRBV29-1|13
CSVELPGVFTQYF
TGCAGCGTTGAACTTCCCGGGGTTTTTACGCAGTATTTT
>TRBD2|TRBJ2-2|-|TRBV10-3|16
CAISEGRGLGTGELFF
TGTGCCATCAGTGAAGGCCGGGGACTAGGCACCGGGGAGCTGTTTTTT
>TRBD1|TRBJ1-2|-|TRBV5-6|14
CASSHGQGHYGYTF
TGTGCCAGCAGCCACGGACAGGGGCACTATGGCTACACCTTC
>TRBD2|TRBJ2-5|once|TRBV7-7|16
CASSLGGTSGQETQYF
TGTGCCAGCAGCTTAGGAGGGACTAGCGGGCAAGAGACCCAGTACTTC
>TRBD1|TRBJ1-5|-|TRBV6-1|14
CASSTGTVSQPQHF
TGTGCCAGCAGTACCGGGACAGTATCGCAGCCCCAGCATTTT
>-|TRBJ1-5|-|TRBV19|15
CASSRAVRSNQPQHF
TGTGCCAGTTCCAGGGCGGTGAGAAGCAATCAGCCCCAGCATTTT